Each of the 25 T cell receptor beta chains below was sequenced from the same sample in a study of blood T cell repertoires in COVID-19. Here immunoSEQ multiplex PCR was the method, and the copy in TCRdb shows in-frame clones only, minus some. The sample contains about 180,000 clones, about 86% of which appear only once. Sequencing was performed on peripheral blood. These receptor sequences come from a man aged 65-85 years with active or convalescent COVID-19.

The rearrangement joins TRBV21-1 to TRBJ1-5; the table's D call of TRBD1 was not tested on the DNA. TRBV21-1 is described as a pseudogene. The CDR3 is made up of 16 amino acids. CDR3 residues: CASSLDRVRVNQPQHF. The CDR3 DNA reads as TGTGCCAGCAGCCTGGACAGGGTAAGGGTCAATCAGCCCCAGCATTTT.

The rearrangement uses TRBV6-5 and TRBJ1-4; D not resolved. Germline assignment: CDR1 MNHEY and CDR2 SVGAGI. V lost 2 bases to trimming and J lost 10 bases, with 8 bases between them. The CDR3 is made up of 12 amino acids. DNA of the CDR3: TGTGCCAGCAGTTACGTAGATGGAAAACTGTTTTTT. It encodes CASSYVDGKLFF.

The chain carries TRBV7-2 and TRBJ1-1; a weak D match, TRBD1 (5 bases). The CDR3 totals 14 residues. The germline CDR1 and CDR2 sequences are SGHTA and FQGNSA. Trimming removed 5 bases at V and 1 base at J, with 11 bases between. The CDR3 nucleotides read TGTGCCAGCAGCCCTGGGGCGGCGAACACTGAAGCTTTCTTT. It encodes CASSPGAANTEAFF.

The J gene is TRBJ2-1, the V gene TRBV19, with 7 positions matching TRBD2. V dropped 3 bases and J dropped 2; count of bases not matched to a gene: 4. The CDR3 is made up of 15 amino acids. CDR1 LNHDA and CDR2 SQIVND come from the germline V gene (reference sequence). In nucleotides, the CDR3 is TGTGCCAGTAGTATTGGCGGGACTACCTACAATGAGCAGTTCTTC. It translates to CASSIGGTTYNEQFF.

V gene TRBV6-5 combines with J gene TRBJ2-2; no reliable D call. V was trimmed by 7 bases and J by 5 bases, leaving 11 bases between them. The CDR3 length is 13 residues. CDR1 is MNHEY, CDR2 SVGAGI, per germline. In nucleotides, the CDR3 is TGTGCCAGCATCCCAGTGAGGACCGGGGAGCTGTTTTTT. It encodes CASIPVRTGELFF.

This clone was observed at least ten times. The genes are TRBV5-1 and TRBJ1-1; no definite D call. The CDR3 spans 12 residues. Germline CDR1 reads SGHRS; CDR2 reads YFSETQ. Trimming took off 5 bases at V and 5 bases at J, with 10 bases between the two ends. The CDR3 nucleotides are TGCGCCAGCAGGGAGGCCGGGACTGAAGCTTTCTTT. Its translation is CASREAGTEAFF.

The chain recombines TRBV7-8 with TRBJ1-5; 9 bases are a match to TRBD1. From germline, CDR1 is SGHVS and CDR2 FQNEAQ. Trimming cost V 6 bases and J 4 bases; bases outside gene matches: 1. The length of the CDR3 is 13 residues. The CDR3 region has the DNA TGTGCCAGCAGGGGACAGGGTAATCAGCCCCAGCATTTT. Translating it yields CASRGQGNQPQHF.

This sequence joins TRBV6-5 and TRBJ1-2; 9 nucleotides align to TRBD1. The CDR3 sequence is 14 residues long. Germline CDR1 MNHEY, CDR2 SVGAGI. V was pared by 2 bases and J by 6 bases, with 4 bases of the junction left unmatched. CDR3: CASSYLTGGDGYTF. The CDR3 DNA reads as TGTGCCAGCAGTTACCTAACAGGGGGCGATGGCTACACCTTC.

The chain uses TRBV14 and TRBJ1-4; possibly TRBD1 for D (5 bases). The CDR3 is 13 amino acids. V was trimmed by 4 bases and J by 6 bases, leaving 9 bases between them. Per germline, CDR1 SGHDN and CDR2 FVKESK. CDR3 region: CASSLRVYEKLFF. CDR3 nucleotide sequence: TGTGCCAGCAGCCTCAGGGTTTATGAAAAACTGTTTTTT.

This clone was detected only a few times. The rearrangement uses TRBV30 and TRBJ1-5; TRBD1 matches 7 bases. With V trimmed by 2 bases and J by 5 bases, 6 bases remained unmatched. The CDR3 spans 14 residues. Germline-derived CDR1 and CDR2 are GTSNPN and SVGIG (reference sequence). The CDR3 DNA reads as TGTGCCTGGAGTCCGTTACAGGGGTATCAGCCCCAGCATTTT. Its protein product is CAWSPLQGYQPQHF. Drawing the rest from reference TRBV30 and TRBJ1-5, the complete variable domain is SQTIHQWPATLVQPVGSPLSLECTVEGTSNPNLYWYRQAAGRGLQLLFYSVGIGQISSEVPQNLSASRPQDRQFILSSKKLLLSDSGFYLCAWSPLQGYQPQHFGDGTRLSIL.

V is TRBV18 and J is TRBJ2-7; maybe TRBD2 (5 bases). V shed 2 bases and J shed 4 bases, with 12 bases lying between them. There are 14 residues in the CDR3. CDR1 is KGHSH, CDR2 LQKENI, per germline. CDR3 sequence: CASSPRERLYEQYF. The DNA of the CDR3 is TGTGCCAGCTCACCAAGGGAGAGACTGTACGAGCAGTACTTC.

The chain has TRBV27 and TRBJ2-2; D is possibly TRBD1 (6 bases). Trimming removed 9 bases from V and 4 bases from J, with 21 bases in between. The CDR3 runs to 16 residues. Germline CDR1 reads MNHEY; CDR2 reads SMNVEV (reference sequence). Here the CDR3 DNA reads TGTGCCAGTCACCGGTCGGGTGTAGGGGGCACCGGGGAGCTGTTTTTT. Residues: CASHRSGVGGTGELFF.

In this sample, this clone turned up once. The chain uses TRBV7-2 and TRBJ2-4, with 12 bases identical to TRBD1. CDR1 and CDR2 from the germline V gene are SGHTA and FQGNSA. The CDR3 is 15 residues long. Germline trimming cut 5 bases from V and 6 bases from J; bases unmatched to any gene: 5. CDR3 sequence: CASSQGTGGLNIQYF. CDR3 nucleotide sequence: TGTGCCAGCAGCCAAGGGACAGGGGGCTTAAACATTCAGTACTTC.

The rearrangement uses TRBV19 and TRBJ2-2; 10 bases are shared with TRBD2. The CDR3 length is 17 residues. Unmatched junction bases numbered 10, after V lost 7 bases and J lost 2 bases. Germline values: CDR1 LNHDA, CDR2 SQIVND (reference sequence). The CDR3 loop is CASKQREGLGNTGELFF. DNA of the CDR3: TGTGCCAGTAAACAGCGGGAGGGCCTCGGAAACACCGGGGAGCTGTTTTTT.

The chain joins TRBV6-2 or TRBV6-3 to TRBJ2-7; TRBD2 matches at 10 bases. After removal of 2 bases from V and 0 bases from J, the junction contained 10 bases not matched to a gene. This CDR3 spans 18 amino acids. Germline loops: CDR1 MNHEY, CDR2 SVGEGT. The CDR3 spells CASSYMELAGLASYEQYF. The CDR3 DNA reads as TGTGCCAGCAGTTACATGGAACTAGCGGGATTGGCCTCCTACGAGCAGTACTTC.

CDR3 residues: CASSHWTGGSSGNTIYF. The CDR3 DNA is TGCGCCAGCAGCCATTGGACAGGGGGTAGCTCTGGAAACACCATATATTTT. The chain is built from TRBV4-1 and TRBJ1-3; 10 nucleotides align to TRBD1. The CDR3 runs to 17 residues. The germline V gene encodes CDR1 MGHRA and CDR2 YSYEKL. Trimming removed 3 bases from V and 0 bases from J; junction bases left unmatched: 5.

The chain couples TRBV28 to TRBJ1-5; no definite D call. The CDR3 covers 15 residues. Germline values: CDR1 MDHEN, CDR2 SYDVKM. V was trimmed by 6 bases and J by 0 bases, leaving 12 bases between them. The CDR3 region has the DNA TGTGCCAGCAGCCCGGACTTTAGTAGCAATCAGCCCCAGCATTTT. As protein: CASSPDFSSNQPQHF.

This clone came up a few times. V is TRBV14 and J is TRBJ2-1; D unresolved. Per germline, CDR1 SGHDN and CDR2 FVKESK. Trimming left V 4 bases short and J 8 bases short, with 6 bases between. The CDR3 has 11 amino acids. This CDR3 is CASSPGDEQFF. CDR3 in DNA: TGTGCCAGCAGCCCAGGCGATGAGCAGTTCTTC.

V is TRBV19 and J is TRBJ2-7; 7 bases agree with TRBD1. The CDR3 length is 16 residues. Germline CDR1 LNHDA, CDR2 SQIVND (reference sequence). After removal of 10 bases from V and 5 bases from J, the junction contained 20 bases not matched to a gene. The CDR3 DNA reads TGTGCCACCAATGACAGGGTAGGGGGCCCCCACGACGAGCAGTACTTC. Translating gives CATNDRVGGPHDEQYF.

DNA of the CDR3: TGCGCCAGCGGCCGACAGGGTTTTAATGAAAAACTGTTTTTT. Its translation is CASGRQGFNEKLFF. The V gene is TRBV5-1, the J gene TRBJ1-4; 7 bases are shared with TRBD1. The CDR3 totals 14 residues. Losses at the gene ends were 7 bases for V and 4 bases for J; bases not matched to a gene: 7. CDR1 and CDR2 from the germline V gene are SGHRS and YFSETQ.

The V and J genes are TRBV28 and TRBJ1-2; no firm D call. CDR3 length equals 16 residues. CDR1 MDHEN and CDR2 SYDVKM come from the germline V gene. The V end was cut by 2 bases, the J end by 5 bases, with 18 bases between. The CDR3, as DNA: TGTGCCAGCAGTTTACCCGGAGGACCGGCGGGGTATGGCTACACCTTC. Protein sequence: CASSLPGGPAGYGYTF.

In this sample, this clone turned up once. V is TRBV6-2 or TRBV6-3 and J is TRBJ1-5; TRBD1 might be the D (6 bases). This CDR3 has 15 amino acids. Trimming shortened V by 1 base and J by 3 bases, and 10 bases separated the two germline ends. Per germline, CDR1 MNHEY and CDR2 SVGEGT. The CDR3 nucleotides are TGTGCCAGCAGTTACTTTAGACAGGCCAATCAGCCCCAGCATTTT. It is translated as CASSYFRQANQPQHF.

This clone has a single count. The CDR3 sequence: CASSLGVFYRKNTEAFF. In DNA, the CDR3 is TGCGCCAGCAGCTTGGGAGTATTTTACAGAAAGAACACTGAAGCTTTCTTT. J is TRBJ1-1 and V is TRBV5-1; D is unresolved. Germline V gene lookup returns CDR1 SGHRS and CDR2 YFSETQ. The germline V and J ends were trimmed by 0 bases and 1 base, with 16 bases remaining between them. CDR3 length equals 17 residues.

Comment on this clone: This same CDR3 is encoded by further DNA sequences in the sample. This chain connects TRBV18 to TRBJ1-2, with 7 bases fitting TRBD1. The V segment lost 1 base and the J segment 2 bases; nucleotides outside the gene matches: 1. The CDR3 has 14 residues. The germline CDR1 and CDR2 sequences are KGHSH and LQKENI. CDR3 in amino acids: CASSPRDRNYGYTF. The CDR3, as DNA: TGTGCCAGCTCACCACGGGACAGAAACTATGGCTACACCTTC.

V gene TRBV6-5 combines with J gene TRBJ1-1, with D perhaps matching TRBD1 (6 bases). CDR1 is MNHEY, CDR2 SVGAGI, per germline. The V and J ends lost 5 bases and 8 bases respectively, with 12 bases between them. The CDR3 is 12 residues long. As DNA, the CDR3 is TGTGCCAGCAGTACTTACGACAGGGAAGCTTTCTTT. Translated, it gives CASSTYDREAFF.